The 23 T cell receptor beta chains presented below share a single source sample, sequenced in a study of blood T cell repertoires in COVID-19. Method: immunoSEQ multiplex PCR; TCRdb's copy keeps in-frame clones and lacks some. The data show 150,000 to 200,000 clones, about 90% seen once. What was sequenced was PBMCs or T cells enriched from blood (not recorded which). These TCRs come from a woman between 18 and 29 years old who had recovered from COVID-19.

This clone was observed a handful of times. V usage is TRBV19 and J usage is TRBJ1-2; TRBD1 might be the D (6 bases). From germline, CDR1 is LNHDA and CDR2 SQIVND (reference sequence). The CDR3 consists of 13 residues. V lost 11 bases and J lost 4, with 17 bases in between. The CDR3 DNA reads TGTGCCGTTATGACCCCGACAGGCTATGGCTACACCTTC. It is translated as CAVMTPTGYGYTF.

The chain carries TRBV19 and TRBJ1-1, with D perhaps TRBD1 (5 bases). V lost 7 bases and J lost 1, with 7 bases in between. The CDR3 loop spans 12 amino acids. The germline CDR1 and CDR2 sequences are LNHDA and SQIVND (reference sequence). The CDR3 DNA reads TGTGCCAGTAACGACAGGAACACTGAAGCTTTCTTT. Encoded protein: CASNDRNTEAFF.

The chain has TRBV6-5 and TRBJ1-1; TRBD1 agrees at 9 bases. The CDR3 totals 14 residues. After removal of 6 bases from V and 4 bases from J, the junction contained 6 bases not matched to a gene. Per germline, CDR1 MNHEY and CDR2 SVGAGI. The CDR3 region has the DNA TGTGCCAGCAGCCCGGGACAGGGTCCCACTGAAGCTTTCTTT. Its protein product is CASSPGQGPTEAFF.

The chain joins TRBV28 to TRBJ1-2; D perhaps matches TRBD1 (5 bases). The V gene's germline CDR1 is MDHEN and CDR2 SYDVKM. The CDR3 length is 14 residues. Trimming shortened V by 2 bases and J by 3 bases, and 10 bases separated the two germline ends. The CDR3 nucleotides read TGTGCCAGCAGTTTAGGAGGGGCCCACTATGGCTACACCTTC. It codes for CASSLGGAHYGYTF.

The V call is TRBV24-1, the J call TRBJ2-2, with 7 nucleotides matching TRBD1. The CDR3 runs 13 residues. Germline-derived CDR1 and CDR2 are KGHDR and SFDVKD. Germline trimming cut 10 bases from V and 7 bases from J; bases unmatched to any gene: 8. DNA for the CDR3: TGTGCCACTGGGAGACAGGGCAACGGGGAGCTGTTTTTT. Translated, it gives CATGRQGNGELFF.

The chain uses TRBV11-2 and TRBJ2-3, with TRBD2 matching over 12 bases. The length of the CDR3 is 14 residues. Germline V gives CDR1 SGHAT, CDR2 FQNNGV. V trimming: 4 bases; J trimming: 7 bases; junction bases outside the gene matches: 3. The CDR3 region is CASSSTSGGYTQYF. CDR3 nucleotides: TGTGCCAGCAGCTCAACTAGCGGGGGGTATACGCAGTATTTT.

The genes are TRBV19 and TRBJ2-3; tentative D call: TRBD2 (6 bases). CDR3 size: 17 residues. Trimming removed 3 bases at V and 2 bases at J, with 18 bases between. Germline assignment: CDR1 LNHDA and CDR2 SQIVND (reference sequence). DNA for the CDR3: TGTGCCAGTAGTATCGAATCAGCTAGCGACTTCACAGATACGCAGTATTTT. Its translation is CASSIESASDFTDTQYF.

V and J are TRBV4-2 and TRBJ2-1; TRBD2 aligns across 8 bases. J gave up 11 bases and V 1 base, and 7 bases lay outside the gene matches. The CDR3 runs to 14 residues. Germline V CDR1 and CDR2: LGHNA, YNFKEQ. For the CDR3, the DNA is TGTGCCAGCAGCCAAGGGCGGGAGGTAGCTCAGCAGTTCTTC. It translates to CASSQGREVAQQFF.

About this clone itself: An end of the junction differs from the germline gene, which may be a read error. The CDR3: CASSLAHDRGNTGELFF. CDR3 in DNA: TGTGCTAGCAGCTTAGCCCACGACAGGGGGAACACCGGGGAGCTGTTTTTT. The V gene is TRBV7-7, the J gene TRBJ2-2; 8 positions agree with TRBD1. Germline V gives CDR1 SSHAT, CDR2 FNYEAQ (reference sequence). The CDR3 totals 17 residues.

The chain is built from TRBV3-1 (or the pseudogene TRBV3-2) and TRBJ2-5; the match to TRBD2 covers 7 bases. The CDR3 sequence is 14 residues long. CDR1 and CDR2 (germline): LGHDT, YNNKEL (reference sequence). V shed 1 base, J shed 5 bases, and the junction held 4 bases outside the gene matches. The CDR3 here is CASSQGLAAETQYF. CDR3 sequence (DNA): TGTGCCAGCAGCCAAGGTCTAGCGGCTGAGACCCAGTACTTC.

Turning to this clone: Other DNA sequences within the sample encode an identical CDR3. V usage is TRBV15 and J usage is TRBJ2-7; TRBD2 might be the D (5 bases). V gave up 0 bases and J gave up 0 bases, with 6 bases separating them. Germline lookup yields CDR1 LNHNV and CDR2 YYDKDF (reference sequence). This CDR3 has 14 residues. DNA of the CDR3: TGTGCCACCAGCAGAGAAGGAGGCTCCTACGAGCAGTACTTC. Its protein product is CATSREGGSYEQYF.

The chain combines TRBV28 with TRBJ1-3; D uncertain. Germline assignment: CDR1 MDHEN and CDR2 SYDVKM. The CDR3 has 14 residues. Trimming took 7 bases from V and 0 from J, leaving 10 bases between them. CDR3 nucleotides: TGTGCCAGCACCAAGGGAGTCTCTGGAAACACCATATATTTT. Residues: CASTKGVSGNTIYF.

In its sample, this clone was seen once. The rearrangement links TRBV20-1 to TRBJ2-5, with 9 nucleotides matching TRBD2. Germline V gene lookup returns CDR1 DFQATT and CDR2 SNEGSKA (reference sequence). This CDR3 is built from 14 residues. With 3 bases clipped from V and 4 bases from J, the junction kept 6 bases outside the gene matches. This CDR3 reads CSASRISGRETQYF. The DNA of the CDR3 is TGCAGTGCTAGTCGGATTAGCGGGAGAGAGACCCAGTACTTC.

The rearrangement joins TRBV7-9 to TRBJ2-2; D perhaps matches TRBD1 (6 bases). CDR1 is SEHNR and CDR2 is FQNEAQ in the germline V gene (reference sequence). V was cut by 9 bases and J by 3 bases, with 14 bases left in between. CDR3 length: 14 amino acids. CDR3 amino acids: CARDSLEHTGELFF. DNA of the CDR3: TGTGCCAGGGACAGCCTGGAGCACACCGGGGAGCTGTTTTTT.

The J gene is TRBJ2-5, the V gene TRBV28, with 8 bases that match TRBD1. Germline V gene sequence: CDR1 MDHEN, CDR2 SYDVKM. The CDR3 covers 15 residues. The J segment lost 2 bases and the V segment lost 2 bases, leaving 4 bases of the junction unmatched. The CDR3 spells CASSLARTGQETQYF. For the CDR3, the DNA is TGTGCCAGCAGTTTAGCCCGGACAGGGCAAGAGACCCAGTACTTC.

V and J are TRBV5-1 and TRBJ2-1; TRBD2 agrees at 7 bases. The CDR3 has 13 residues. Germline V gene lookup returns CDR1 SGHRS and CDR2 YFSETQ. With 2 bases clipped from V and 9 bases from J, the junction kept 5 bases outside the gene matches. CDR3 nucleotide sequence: TGCGCCAGCAGCTTCGGGGAGGGGTTTGAGCAGTTCTTC. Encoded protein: CASSFGEGFEQFF.

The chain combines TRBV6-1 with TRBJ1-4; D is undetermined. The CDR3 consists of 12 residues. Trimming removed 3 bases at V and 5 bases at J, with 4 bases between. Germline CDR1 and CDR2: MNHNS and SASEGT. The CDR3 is CASSDQNEKLFF. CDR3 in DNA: TGTGCCAGCAGTGACCAGAATGAAAAACTGTTTTTT.

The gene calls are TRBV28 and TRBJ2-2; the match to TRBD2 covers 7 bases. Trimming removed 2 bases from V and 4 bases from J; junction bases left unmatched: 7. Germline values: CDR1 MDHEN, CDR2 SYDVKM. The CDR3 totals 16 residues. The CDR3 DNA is TGTGCCAGCAGTTTAATAGTGCGGGAGCTCACCGGGGAGCTGTTTTTT. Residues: CASSLIVRELTGELFF.

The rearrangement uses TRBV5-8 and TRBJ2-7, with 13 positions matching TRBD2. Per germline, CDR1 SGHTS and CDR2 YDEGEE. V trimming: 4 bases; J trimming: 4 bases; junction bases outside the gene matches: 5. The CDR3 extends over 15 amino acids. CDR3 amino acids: CASSVRTSGSYEQYF. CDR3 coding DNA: TGTGCCAGCAGCGTCAGGACTAGCGGGAGTTACGAGCAGTACTTC.

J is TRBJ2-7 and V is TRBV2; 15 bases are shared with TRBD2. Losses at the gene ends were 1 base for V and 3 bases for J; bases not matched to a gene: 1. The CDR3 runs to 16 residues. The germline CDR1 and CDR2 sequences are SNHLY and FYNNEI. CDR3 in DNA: TGTGCCAGCAGTGAAGGGGGACTAGCGGGAGGCTACGAGCAGTACTTC. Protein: CASSEGGLAGGYEQYF.

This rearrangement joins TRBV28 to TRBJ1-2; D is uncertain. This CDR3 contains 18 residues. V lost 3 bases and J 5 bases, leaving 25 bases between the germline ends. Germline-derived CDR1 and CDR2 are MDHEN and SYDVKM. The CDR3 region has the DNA TGTGCCAGCAGTTTGGGCTGGCAGACACTGCAGGCCGAATATGGCTACACCTTC. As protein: CASSLGWQTLQAEYGYTF.

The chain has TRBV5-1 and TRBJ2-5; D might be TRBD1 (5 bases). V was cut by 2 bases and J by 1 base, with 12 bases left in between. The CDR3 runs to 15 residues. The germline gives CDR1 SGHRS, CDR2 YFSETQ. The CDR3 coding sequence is TGCGCCAGCAGCTTACCTGGGGCCGGCCAAGAGACCCAGTACTTC. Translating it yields CASSLPGAGQETQYF. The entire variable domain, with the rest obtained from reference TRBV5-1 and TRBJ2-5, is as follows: KAGVTQTPRYLIKTRGQQVTLSCSPISGHRSVSWYQQTPGQGLQFLFEYFSETQRNKGNFPGRFSGRQFSNSRSEMNVSTLELGDSALYLCASSLPGAGQETQYFGPGTRLLVL.

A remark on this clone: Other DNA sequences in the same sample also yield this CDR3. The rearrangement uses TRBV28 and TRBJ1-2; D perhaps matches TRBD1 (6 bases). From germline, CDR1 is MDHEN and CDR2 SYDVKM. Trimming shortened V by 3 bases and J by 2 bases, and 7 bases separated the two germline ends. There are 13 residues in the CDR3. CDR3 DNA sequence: TGTGCCAGCAGTTTGGGGGCCAACTATGGCTACACCTTC. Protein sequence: CASSLGANYGYTF.